This T cell receptor (beta chain) was captured by sequencing in a study of blood T cells in healthy people across ages (dated by TCRdb to the mid-2010s). A note on the overall study: In model experiments, template switching captured roughly one uniquely barcoded TCR beta cDNA molecule for every two T cells. The study measured age-related changes in TCR beta repertoire diversity using deep sequencing normalized with unique cDNA molecular identifiers. Donors were grouped into four age groups: young (average about 15 years), middle-aged (39), aged (around 60) and long-lived (82). Donors of different ages were randomly distributed across sequencing lanes to avoid experimental bias. For two donors (one aged 18 to 30 and one aged 80 or older), the study analyzed two additional independent replicas of 1 million unique cDNA reads from the same blood draw. Study-wide conclusions, independent of this receptor: As age increased, observed TCR beta diversity per million T cells dropped in a roughly linear way, and a significant reduction was already evident by age about 40. Because the CMV infection status of the donors was unknown, age-related changes in expanded clonotypes may potentially have been confounded. Estimates of total diversity based on one million sequenced T cells were regarded as lower bounds and as underestimates. The percentage of naive T cells measured by flow cytometry correlated strongly with observed TCR beta diversity. Compared with the aged group, more naive CD4+ T cells, fewer expanded clones and increased TCR diversity were shown by the long-lived group, suggesting age selection. Bulk unsorted PBMC profiling prevented conclusive comparison of naive and antigen-experienced compartments.

Libraries were constructed by 5' RACE. The sequencer listed for this sample is Illumina HiSeq 2500. A second about 7 to 12 cycle PCR used a sample-barcoded 5' primer and a J-beta primer mix. A unique molecular identifier was introduced onto each TCR beta cDNA molecule by a template-switch 5' adaptor carrying 12 random nucleotides. At least 3 million CDR3-containing paired-end reads were obtained from each sample. All of the RNA was converted into first-strand cDNA using the Mint cDNA synthesis kit, with a TRBC-specific oligonucleotide serving as the primer. Following uracil-DNA glycosylase treatment, a first 18-cycle PCR with universal primers M1SS and BC2_uni_R was performed on all cDNA. Per the original workflow: For normalization, 1 million high-quality reads, each with a distinct molecular identifier, were randomly selected from each sample. Instead of being binned into consensus sequences, reads with shared molecular identifiers were discarded. CDR3 identification, clonotype clustering and error correction used MiTCR with a Q25 quality threshold and the strictest error-elimination algorithm. A nonparametric unseen species model with Euler transformation was used to estimate a lower bound on total TCR beta diversity. TCRdb redid the processing of the public reads, applying fastp at Q25 and MiXCR, and retained in-frame beta chains. CDR3 protein duplicates are merged, each entry listing the most common genes and DNA. The V and J calls, along with clone size, are taken from TCRdb and not from the paper's own processing. The sample table lists approximately 800,000 distinct CDR3 sequences, less than 60% of them with a count of one. Over 15% of the sample comes from the top ten.

In this sample, this clonotype turned up a few times. Its cognate antigen has yet to be identified. Per-base quality was not reported, and no clone a single base away is much larger than it. Trimmed from V: 4 bases; trimmed from J: 13 bases; junction bases lacking a gene match: 4. CDR1 is given as DFQATT and CDR2 as SNEGSKA, both from the germline V gene (reference sequence). Including cysteine and phenylalanine, the CDR3 has 10 amino acids. Kept here is only the CDR3 DNA, which spans 30 bases and is read in frame from base 1. Donors were around 37 systemically healthy Caucasian individuals from Russia aged roughly 6 to 90 years. Approximately 11 milliliters of peripheral blood were drawn from each donor into EDTA-treated Vacutainer tubes. Ficoll-Paque density-gradient centrifugation was used to isolate PBMCs, with at least 6.5 million per sample. Trizol reagent was used to extract total RNA from the PBMCs, yielding at least 6 micrograms per sample. For every donor, flow cytometry on a PBMC aliquot measured the percentage of naive CD45RAhigh/CD27high T cells.

The origin of this receptor is a man older than 75 in good health. Specimen: blood. The chain is encoded by TRBV20-1 joined to TRBJ2-1; 7 bases in the middle match TRBD1. The bases read TGCAGTGCTAAAGACAGGGTACAGTTCTTC. This sequence encodes CSAKDRVQFF.